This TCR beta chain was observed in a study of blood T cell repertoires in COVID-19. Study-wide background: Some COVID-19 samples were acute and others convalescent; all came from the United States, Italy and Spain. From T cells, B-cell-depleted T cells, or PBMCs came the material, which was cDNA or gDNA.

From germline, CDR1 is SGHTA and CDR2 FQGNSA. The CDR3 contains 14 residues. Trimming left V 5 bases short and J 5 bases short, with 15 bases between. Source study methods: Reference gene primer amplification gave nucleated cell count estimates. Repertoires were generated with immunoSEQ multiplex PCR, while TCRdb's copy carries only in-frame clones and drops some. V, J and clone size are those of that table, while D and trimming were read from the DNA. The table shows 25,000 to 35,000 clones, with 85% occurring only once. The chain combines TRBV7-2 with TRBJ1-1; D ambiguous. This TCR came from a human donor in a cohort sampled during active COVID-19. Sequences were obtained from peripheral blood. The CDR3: CASSPGQNGTEAFF. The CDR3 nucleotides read TGTGCCAGCAGCCCCGGTCAAAACGGGACTGAAGCTTTCTTT.